These 24 T cell receptor beta chains came from one sample sequenced in a study of blood T cell repertoires in COVID-19. Method: immunoSEQ multiplex PCR; TCRdb's copy keeps in-frame clones and lacks some. The table records roughly 250,000 clones, 80% to 85% of them present only once. Material for sequencing was peripheral blood. Source of these receptors: a woman in her thirties or forties who had recovered from COVID-19.

The chain recombines TRBV7-9 with TRBJ2-7; TRBD1 might be the D (6 bases). V lost 2 bases and J 2 bases, leaving 10 bases between the germline ends. The CDR3 is made up of 14 amino acids. Germline values: CDR1 SEHNR, CDR2 FQNEAQ (reference sequence). In DNA, the CDR3 is TGTGCCAGCAGCTTAAGTGGGGGCCCCTACGAGCAGTACTTC. Amino acid sequence: CASSLSGGPYEQYF.

V is TRBV10-2 and J is TRBJ2-4; no definite D call. The germline V gene encodes CDR1 WSHSY and CDR2 SAAADI. Trimming removed 3 bases from V and 2 bases from J, with 14 bases in between. CDR3 length: 16 amino acids. The chain's CDR3 is CASSDPDMSSKNIQYF. CDR3 coding DNA: TGCGCCAGCAGTGACCCAGATATGTCGTCCAAAAACATTCAGTACTTC.

This chain uses TRBV3-1 (or the pseudogene TRBV3-2) with TRBJ1-2, with unresolved D. Between the trimmed V and J ends, which lost 3 bases and 7 bases, there was a span of 21 bases. CDR3 length: 16 residues. Germline values: CDR1 LGHDT, CDR2 YNNKEL (reference sequence). CDR3 in amino acids: CASSQPRPSSTSGYTF. CDR3 DNA sequence: TGTGCCAGCAGCCAGCCCCGGCCCAGTTCTACTAGTGGCTACACCTTC.

The rearrangement links TRBV10-2 to TRBJ1-3; D uncertain. Deletions cut 3 bases from V and 5 bases from J, with 17 bases between. In germline, CDR1 is WSHSY, CDR2 SAAADI. The length of the CDR3 is 16 residues. CDR3 DNA sequence: TGCGCCAGCAGTGATTTGGGGAGTAATGCTAGAAACACCATATATTTT. Translating gives CASSDLGSNARNTIYF.

The chain combines TRBV5-1 with TRBJ2-5, with 8 bases aligning to TRBD1. V was clipped by 4 bases and J by 3 bases; unmatched bases: 20. Germline assignment: CDR1 SGHRS and CDR2 YFSETQ. CDR3 length: 19 residues. CDR3 DNA: TGCGCCAGCAGCGCCACCGACAGGGGTGGGCGAAGGCGGGAAGAGACCCAGTACTTC. This encodes CASSATDRGGRRREETQYF.

The J gene is TRBJ2-7, the V gene TRBV6-5; the match to TRBD1 covers 7 bases. There are 15 residues in the CDR3. Looked up from germline, CDR1 is MNHEY and CDR2 is SVGAGI. The ends lost 5 bases at V and 4 bases at J; junction bases unmatched: 11. The CDR3 sequence is CASSKYQGVGYEQYF. The DNA of the CDR3 is TGTGCCAGCAGTAAATATCAGGGGGTCGGGTACGAGCAGTACTTC.

The chain links TRBV7-9 to TRBJ2-5, with D possibly matching TRBD1 (6 bases). The CDR3 totals 14 residues. V was cut by 5 bases and J by 3 bases, with 13 bases left in between. From germline, CDR1 is SEHNR and CDR2 FQNEAQ (reference sequence). The CDR3 reads CASSQLQGKETQYF. The CDR3 DNA sequence: TGTGCCAGCAGCCAACTCCAGGGGAAAGAGACCCAGTACTTC.

The chain is built from TRBV6-2 or TRBV6-3 and TRBJ2-7; 8 bases match TRBD1. The CDR3 runs to 14 residues. Germline CDR1 is MNHEY and CDR2 is SVGEGT. The V segment lost 7 bases and the J segment 7 bases; nucleotides outside the gene matches: 12. CDR3: CASTPGQGPREQYF. As DNA, the CDR3 is TGTGCCAGCACCCCTGGACAGGGACCTAGAGAGCAGTACTTC.

The chain uses TRBV5-6 and TRBJ2-7; D possibly corresponds to TRBD1 (5 bases). Germline V gene lookup returns CDR1 SGHDT and CDR2 YYEEEE. The V and J ends lost 2 bases and 2 bases respectively, with 8 bases between them. This CDR3 contains 13 residues. CDR3 in amino acids: CASSLGVAYEQYF. The CDR3 nucleotides are TGTGCCAGCAGCTTAGGGGTAGCCTACGAGCAGTACTTC.

The chain joins TRBV7-9 to TRBJ2-7; perhaps TRBD1 as D (6 bases). Germline V lookup: CDR1 SEHNR, CDR2 FQNEAQ (reference sequence). With 0 bases removed from V and 6 bases from J, the gap between germline ends came to 18 bases. The CDR3 runs 16 residues. CDR3 bases: TGTGCCAGCAGCTTAGCCCCCGGGACACTTGCCCGCGAGCAGTACTTC. Protein product: CASSLAPGTLAREQYF. Supplemented by reference TRBV7-9 and TRBJ2-7, the full variable domain reads DTGVSQNPRHKITKRGQNVTFRCDPISEHNRLYWYRQTLGQGPEFLTYFQNEAQLEKSRLLSDRFSAERPKGSFSTLEIQRTEQGDSAMYLCASSLAPGTLAREQYFGPGTRLTVT.

As to this clone: Germline is not matched at one junction end, which may reflect a read error. The CDR3 loop is CASSEVVNTIF. CDR3 DNA: TGTGCCAGCAGTGAAGTTGTCAACACAATCTTT. V is TRBV6-1 and J is TRBJ1-1; D gene unclear. From germline, CDR1 is MNHNS and CDR2 SASEGT. The CDR3 runs to 11 residues.

This sequence joins TRBV7-2 and TRBJ1-1; the D is unclear. The CDR3 loop spans 14 amino acids. Trimming removed 5 bases from V and 4 bases from J, with 14 bases in between. Germline V gene lookup returns CDR1 SGHTA and CDR2 FQGNSA. CDR3 coding DNA: TGTGCCAGCAGCCTCCCATGGAGGCTCACTGAAGCTTTCTTT. Its translation: CASSLPWRLTEAFF.

The chain has TRBV5-5 and TRBJ1-2, with TRBD1 matching 9 bases. Germline V gives CDR1 SGHKS, CDR2 YYEKEE (reference sequence). CDR3 length: 16 amino acids. V lost 6 bases, J lost 1 base, and 10 bases stayed unmatched. The CDR3 nucleotides are TGTGCCAGCAACCCCTCCTGGGACAGGGTTAACTATGGCTACACCTTC. Protein: CASNPSWDRVNYGYTF.

The chain is built from TRBV11-2 and TRBJ1-1; tentative D call: TRBD1 (5 bases). Germline V gene sequence: CDR1 SGHAT, CDR2 FQNNGV. V was cut by 6 bases and J by 0 bases, with 14 bases left in between. The CDR3 has 15 residues. CDR3 loop: CASREGRGLNTEAFF. The CDR3 bases are TGTGCCAGCAGGGAAGGGCGGGGGTTGAACACTGAAGCTTTCTTT.

The chain links TRBV9 to TRBJ2-7, with 7 bases fitting TRBD1. CDR1 is SGDLS and CDR2 is YYNGEE in the germline V gene. Germline trimming cut 0 bases from V and 2 bases from J; bases unmatched to any gene: 8. The CDR3 contains 16 residues. CDR3 protein: CASSVDATGFTYEQYF. The CDR3 nucleotides read TGTGCCAGCAGCGTAGATGCGACAGGGTTTACCTACGAGCAGTACTTC.

The chain is built from TRBV5-4 and TRBJ1-1; D gene unclear. Germline CDR1 SGHNT, CDR2 YYREEE (reference sequence). The CDR3 sequence is 15 residues long. V was shortened by 0 bases and J by 0 bases, with 9 bases between the two germline ends. The CDR3 DNA follows: TGTGCCAGCAGCTTGGGAGGCCCCATGAACACTGAAGCTTTCTTT. This gives the protein CASSLGGPMNTEAFF.

The CDR3 bases are TGCAGCGTATACGGAGACCAATCCTATGGCTACACCTTC. Its protein product is CSVYGDQSYGYTF. This chain connects TRBV29-1 to TRBJ1-2; D is ambiguous. The CDR3 is 13 residues long. CDR1 and CDR2 (germline): SQVTM, ANQGSEA. Trimming removed 6 bases from V and 4 bases from J, with 15 bases in between. Combining the CDR3 with reference TRBV29-1 and TRBJ1-2 gives the whole variable domain SAVISQKPSRDICQRGTSLTIQCQVDSQVTMMFWYRQQPGQSLTLIATANQGSEATYESGFVIDKFPISRPNLTFSTLTVSNMSPEDSSIYLCSVYGDQSYGYTFGSGTRLTVV.

J is TRBJ2-2 and V is TRBV28; D ambiguous. The CDR3 has 14 amino acids. Germline V lookup: CDR1 MDHEN, CDR2 SYDVKM. Trimming left V 6 bases short and J 5 bases short, with 13 bases between. CDR3 in DNA: TGTGCCAGCAGGCACAGTAGTCGGACCGGGGAGCTGTTTTTT. Translation: CASRHSSRTGELFF.

The chain links TRBV9 to TRBJ2-5, with TRBD2 matching 9 bases. There are 15 residues in the CDR3. Germline V gene lookup returns CDR1 SGDLS and CDR2 YYNGEE. The V and J ends lost 1 base and 2 bases, in that order; junction bases with no gene match: 3. CDR3 sequence reads: CASSVIAGAQETQYF. CDR3 DNA sequence: TGTGCCAGCAGCGTAATAGCGGGGGCTCAAGAGACCCAGTACTTC.

Judged by abundance, this clone is medium-sized. This chain joins TRBV6-5 and TRBJ1-5, with 9 nucleotides matching TRBD1. V shed 4 bases and J 4 bases; nucleotides not matched to a gene: 5. Germline loops: CDR1 MNHEY, CDR2 SVGAGI. The CDR3 is 15 residues long. Written as DNA, the CDR3 is TGTGCCAGCAGTTCCGGGACAGGGTGGAATCAGCCCCAGCATTTT. Translation: CASSSGTGWNQPQHF.

The sample holds a few counts of this clone. V usage is TRBV6-5 and J usage is TRBJ2-7; TRBD1 aligns across 9 bases. With V trimmed by 5 bases and J by 5 bases, 4 bases remained unmatched. The germline V gene encodes CDR1 MNHEY and CDR2 SVGAGI. CDR3 size: 13 residues. For the CDR3, the DNA is TGTGCCAGCAGTAACAGGGGGCCGGACGAGCAGTACTTC. Amino acid sequence: CASSNRGPDEQYF.

The chain is built from TRBV2 and TRBJ1-2; TRBD1 is a possible D gene (5 bases). Germline V gene lookup returns CDR1 SNHLY and CDR2 FYNNEI. CDR3 length equals 13 residues. V was shortened by 4 bases and J by 5 bases, with 11 bases between the two germline ends. The CDR3 is CASSVLQEYGYTF. In DNA form, the CDR3 reads TGTGCCAGCAGTGTATTACAGGAATATGGCTACACCTTC.

The V and J genes are TRBV29-1 and TRBJ2-1, with TRBD2 matching 9 bases. Germline trimming cut 7 bases from V and 4 bases from J; bases unmatched to any gene: 8. Germline values: CDR1 SQVTM, CDR2 ANQGSEA. The CDR3 totals 14 residues. The CDR3: CSARTSGLYNEQFF. The CDR3 region has the DNA TGCAGCGCTCGAACTAGCGGGCTATACAATGAGCAGTTCTTC.

The V and J genes are TRBV5-1 and TRBJ2-2; TRBD2 might be the D (5 bases). The germline gives CDR1 SGHRS, CDR2 YFSETQ. V was clipped by 9 bases and J by 3 bases, with 15 bases between them. The CDR3 contains 14 residues. CDR3 coding DNA: TGCGCCACCCGAGGGCCGGGCTACACCGGGGAGCTGTTTTTT. Protein product: CATRGPGYTGELFF.